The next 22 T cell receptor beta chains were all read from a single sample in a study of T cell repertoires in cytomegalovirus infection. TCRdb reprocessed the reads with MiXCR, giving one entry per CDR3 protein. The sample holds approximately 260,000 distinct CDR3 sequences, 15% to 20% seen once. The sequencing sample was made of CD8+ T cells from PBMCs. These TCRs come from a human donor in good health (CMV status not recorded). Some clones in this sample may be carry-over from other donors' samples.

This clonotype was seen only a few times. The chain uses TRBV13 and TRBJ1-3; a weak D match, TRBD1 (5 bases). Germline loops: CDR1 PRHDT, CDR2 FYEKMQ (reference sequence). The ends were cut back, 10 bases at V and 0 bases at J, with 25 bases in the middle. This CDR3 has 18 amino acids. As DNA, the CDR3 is TGTGCCATCCCTGGGAACCCTGAGGGGCTCTACTCTGGAAACACCATATATTTT. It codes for CAIPGNPEGLYSGNTIYF. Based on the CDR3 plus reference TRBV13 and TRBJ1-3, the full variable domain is AAGVIQSPRHLIKEKRETATLKCYPIPRHDTVYWYQQGPGQDPQFLISFYEKMQSDKGSIPDRFSAQQFSDYHSELNMSSLELGDSALYFCAIPGNPEGLYSGNTIYFGEGSWLTVV.

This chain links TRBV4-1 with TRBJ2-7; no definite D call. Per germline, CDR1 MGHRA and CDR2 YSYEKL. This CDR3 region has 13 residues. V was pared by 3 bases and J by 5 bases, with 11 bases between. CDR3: CASSHGGVDEQYF. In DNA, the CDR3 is TGCGCCAGCAGCCACGGCGGCGTCGACGAGCAGTACTTC.

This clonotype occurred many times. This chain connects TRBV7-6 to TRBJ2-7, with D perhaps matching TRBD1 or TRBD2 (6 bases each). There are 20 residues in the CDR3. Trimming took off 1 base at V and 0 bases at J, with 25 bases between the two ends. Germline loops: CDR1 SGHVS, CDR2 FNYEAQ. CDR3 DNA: TGTGCCAGCAGCTTAGTACCCCCCAGGGGAATCGGGGGCCCCTCCTACGAGCAGTACTTC. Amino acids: CASSLVPPRGIGGPSYEQYF.

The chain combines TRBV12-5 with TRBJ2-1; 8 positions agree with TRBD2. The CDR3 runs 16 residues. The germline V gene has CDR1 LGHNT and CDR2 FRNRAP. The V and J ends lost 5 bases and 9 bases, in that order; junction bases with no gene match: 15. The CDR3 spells CASGLGGGGPVGEQFF. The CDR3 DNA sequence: TGTGCTAGTGGTCTTGGCGGCGGGGGGCCCGTGGGTGAGCAGTTCTTC. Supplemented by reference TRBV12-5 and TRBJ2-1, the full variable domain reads DARVTQTPRHKVTEMGQEVTMRCQPILGHNTVFWYRQTMMQGLELLAYFRNRAPLDDSGMPKDRFSAEMPDATLATLKIQPSEPRDSAVYFCASGLGGGGPVGEQFFGPGTRLTVL.

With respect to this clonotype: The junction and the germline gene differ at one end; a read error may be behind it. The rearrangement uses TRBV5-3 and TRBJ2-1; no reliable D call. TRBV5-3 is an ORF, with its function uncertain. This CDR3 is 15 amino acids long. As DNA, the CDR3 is TGTGCCAGCAGCTTCCTGACCCGACCGATAAATGAGCAGTTCTTC. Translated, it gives CASSFLTRPINEQFF.

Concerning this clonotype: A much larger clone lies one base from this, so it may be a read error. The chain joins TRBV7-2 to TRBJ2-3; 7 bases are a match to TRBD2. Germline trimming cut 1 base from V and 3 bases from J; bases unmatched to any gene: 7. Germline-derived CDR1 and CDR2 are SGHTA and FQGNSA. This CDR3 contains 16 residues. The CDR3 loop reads CASSLDPAGMTDTQYF. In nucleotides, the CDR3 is TGTGCCAGCAGCTTAGATCCAGCGGGGATGACAGATACGCAGTATTTT.

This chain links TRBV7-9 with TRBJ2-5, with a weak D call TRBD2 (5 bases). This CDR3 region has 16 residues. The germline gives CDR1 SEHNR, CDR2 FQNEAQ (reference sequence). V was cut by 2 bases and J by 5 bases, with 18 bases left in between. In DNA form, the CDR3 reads TGTGCCAGCAGCTTACTTGAGGGCCTGCCCCGGGAGACCCAGTACTTC. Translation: CASSLLEGLPRETQYF.

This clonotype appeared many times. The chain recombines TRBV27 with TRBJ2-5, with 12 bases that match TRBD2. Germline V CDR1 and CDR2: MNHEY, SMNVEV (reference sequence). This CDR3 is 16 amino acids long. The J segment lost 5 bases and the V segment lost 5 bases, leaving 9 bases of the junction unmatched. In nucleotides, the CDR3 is TGTGCCAGCAGTCCCCGTCTAGCGGGGGGGTACGAGACCCAGTACTTC. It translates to CASSPRLAGGYETQYF.

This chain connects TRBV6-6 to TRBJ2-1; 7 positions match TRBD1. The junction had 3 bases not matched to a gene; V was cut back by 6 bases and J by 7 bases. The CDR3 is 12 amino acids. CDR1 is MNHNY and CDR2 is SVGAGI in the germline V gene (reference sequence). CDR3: CASRPTGNEQFF. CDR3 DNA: TGTGCCAGCAGACCGACAGGGAATGAGCAGTTCTTC.

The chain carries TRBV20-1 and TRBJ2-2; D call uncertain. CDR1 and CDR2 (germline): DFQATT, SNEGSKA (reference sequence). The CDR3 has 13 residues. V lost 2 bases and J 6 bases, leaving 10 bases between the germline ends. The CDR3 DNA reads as TGCAGTGCTAGATGGCTAAACTCCGGGGAGCTGTTTTTT. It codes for CSARWLNSGELFF.

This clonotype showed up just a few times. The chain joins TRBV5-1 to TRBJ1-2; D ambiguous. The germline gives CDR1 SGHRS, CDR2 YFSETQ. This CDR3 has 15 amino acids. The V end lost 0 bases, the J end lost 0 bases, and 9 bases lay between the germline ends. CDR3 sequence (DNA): TGCGCCAGCAGCTTGGACAGAGGACCTAACTATGGCTACACCTTC. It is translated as CASSLDRGPNYGYTF.

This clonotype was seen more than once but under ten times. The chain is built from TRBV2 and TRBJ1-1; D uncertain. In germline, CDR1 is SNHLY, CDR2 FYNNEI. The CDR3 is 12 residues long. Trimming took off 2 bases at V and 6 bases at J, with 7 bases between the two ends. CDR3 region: CASSEYGAEAFF. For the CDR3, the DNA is TGTGCCAGCAGTGAATACGGTGCTGAAGCTTTCTTT.

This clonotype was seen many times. The CDR3 coding sequence is TGTGCCAGCAGCCTGGGACAGGGTTGGACTGAAGCTTTCTTT. It codes for CASSLGQGWTEAFF. The chain links TRBV2 to TRBJ1-1; TRBD1 matches at 9 bases. Germline V gene lookup returns CDR1 SNHLY and CDR2 FYNNEI. V lost 6 bases, J lost 5 bases, and 7 bases stayed unmatched. The CDR3 extends over 14 amino acids.

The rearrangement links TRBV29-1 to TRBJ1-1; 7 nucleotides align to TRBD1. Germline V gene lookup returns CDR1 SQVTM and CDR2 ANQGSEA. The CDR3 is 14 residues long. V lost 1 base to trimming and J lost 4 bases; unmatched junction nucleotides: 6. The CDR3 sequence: CSVEAAGGFTEAFF. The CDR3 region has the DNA TGCAGCGTTGAAGCCGCAGGGGGGTTCACTGAAGCTTTCTTT.

The CDR3 DNA follows: TGTGCCAGCAGCCGAACGAGGGGGTATCAGCCCCAGCATTTT. Its protein is CASSRTRGYQPQHF. The chain couples TRBV12-3 or TRBV12-4 to TRBJ1-5; possibly TRBD1 for D (6 bases). The CDR3 is made up of 14 amino acids. V was cut by 6 bases and J by 5 bases, with 14 bases left in between.

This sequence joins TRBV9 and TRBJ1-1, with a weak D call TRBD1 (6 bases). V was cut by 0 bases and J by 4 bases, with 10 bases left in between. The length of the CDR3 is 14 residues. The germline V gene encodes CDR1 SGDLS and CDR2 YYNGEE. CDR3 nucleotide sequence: TGTGCCAGCAGCGTAGCTACAGGGACCACTGAAGCTTTCTTT. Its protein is CASSVATGTTEAFF.

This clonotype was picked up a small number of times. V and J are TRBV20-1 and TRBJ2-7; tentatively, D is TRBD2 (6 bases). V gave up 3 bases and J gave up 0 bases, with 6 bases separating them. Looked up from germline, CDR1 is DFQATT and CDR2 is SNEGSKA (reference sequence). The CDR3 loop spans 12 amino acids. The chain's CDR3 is CSASGSSYEQYF. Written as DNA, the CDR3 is TGCAGTGCTAGCGGGAGCTCCTACGAGCAGTACTTC.

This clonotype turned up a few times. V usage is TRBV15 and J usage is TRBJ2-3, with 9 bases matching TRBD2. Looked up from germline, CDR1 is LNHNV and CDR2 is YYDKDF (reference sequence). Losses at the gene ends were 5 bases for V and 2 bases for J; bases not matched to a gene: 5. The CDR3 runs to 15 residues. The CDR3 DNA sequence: TGTGCCACCAGCCCCGGGACTAGCCTCACAGATACGCAGTATTTT. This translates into CATSPGTSLTDTQYF.

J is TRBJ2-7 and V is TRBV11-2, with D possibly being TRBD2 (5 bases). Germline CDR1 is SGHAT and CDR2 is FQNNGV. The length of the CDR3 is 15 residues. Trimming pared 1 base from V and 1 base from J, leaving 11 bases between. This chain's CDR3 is CASSLAPERSYEQYF. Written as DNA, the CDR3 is TGTGCCAGCAGCTTAGCCCCCGAGCGGTCCTACGAGCAGTACTTC.

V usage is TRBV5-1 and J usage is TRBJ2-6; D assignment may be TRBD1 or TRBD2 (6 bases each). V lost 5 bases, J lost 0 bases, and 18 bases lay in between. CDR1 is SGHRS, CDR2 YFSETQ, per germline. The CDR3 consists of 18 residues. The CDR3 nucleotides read TGCGCCAGCAGATGGGGGGACATCTGGTTCTCTGGGGCCAACGTCCTGACTTTC. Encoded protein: CASRWGDIWFSGANVLTF.

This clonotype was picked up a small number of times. The CDR3 sequence is CSAYRTGGLSDEQFF. The CDR3 bases are TGCAGCGCCTACCGAACGGGGGGGCTCTCGGATGAGCAGTTCTTC. J is TRBJ2-1 and V is TRBV29-1, with TRBD2 identical over 8 bases. Germline CDR1 and CDR2: SQVTM and ANQGSEA. The CDR3 runs to 15 residues. V lost 7 bases and J lost 8; bases outside the gene matches: 16.

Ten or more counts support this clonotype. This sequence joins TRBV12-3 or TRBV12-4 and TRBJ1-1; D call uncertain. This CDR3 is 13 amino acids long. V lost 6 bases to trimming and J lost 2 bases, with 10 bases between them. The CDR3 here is CASSPGINTEAFF. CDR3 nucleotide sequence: TGTGCCAGCAGCCCGGGGATTAACACTGAAGCTTTCTTT.